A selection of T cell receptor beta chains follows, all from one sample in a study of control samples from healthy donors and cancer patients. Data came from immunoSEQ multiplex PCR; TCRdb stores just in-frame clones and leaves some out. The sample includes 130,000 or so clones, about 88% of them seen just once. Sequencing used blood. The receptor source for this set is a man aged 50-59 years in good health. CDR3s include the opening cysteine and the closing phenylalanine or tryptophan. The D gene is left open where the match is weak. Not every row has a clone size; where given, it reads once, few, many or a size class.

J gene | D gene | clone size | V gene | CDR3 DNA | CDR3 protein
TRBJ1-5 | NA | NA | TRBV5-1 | TGCGCCAGCAGCCCGGATGGAGATCAGCCCCAGCATTTT | CASSPDGDQPQHF
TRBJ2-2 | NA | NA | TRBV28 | TGTGCCAGCAGCCATTGGCTCGGACCGAACACCGGGGAGCTGTTTTTT | CASSHWLGPNTGELFF
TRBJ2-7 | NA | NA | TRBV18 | TGTGCCAGCTCACCACGTTCCCAGGGGTACGAGCAGTACTTC | CASSPRSQGYEQYF
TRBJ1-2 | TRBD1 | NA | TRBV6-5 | TGTGCCAGCAGTTACTCGATGGTCAGGGGGCTGTATGGCTACACCTTC | CASSYSMVRGLYGYTF
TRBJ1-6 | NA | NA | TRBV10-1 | TGCGCCAGCAGTGATTCCCTTTCACCCCTCCACTTT | CASSDSLSPLHF
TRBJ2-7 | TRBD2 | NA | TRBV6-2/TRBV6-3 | TGTGCCAGCAGCCCCCCTTATACTAGCGGGAGCTACGAGCAGTACTTC | CASSPPYTSGSYEQYF
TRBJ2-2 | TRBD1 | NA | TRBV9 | TGTGCCAGCAGAGACAGGGGCACCGGGGAGCTGTTTTTT | CASRDRGTGELFF
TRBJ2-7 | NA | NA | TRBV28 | TGTGCCAGCAGTTTCGTCTTCTACGAGCAGTACTTC | CASSFVFYEQYF
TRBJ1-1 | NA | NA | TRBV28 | TGTGCCAGCAGTTCCGGCGGGGTAGAGGACACTGAAGCTTTCTTT | CASSSGGVEDTEAFF
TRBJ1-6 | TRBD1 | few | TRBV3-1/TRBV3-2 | TGTGCCAGCAGCCAAAGGGACAGCCTTTCACCCCTCCACTTT | CASSQRDSLSPLHF
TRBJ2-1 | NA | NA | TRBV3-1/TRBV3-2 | TGTGCCAGTGCAAACAGGGACCTATACAATGAGCAGTTCTTC | CASANRDLYNEQFF
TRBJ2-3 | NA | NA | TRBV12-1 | TGTGCCAGCCTCCAAGGACTAGCGGGGATCACAGATACGCAGTATTTT | CASLQGLAGITDTQYF
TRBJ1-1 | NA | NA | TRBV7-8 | TGTGCCAGCAGCCCGTCGGGCGGGCGAACTGAAGCTTTCTTT | CASSPSGGRTEAFF
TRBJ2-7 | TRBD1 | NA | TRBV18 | TGTGCCACCTCAGGGGGGACAGGGTTCTACGAGCAGTACTTC | CATSGGTGFYEQYF
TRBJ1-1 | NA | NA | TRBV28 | TGTGCCAGCAGTTTAATTCGGGGCACTGAAGCTTTCTTT | CASSLIRGTEAFF
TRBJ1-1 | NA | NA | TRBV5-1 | TGCGCCAGCAGCTTGGGAACAGTTGGGAGTGTTAACACTGAAGCTTTCTTT | CASSLGTVGSVNTEAFF
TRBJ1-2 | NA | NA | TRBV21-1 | TGTGCCAGCAGCAAAGCTTCAGAGGCTAACTATGGCTACACCTTC | CASSKASEANYGYTF
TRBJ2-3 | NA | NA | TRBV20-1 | TGCAGTGCGGAAGATCGAGATACGCAGTATTTT | CSAEDRDTQYF
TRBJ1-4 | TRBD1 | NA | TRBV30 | TGTGCCTGGAGTCGGACAGGCGGGCAAAATGAAAAACTGTTTTTT | CAWSRTGGQNEKLFF
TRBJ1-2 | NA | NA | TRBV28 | TGTGCCAGCAACTCAGGGGTCGGCTACACCTTC | CASNSGVGYTF
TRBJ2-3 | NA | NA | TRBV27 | TGTGCCAGCAGCCCGGTTGGTAGCACAGATACGCAGTATTTT | CASSPVGSTDTQYF
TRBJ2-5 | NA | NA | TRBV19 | TGTGCCAGTAGTATACAGAGGTGGGAGACCCAGTACTTC | CASSIQRWETQYF
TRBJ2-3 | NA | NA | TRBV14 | TGTGCCAGCAGCCAGAACCCGGCAGATACGCAGTATTTT | CASSQNPADTQYF
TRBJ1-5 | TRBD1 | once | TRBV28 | TGTGCCAGCCGTACCCTGACAGGGGCACAGCCCCAGCATTTT | CASRTLTGAQPQHF
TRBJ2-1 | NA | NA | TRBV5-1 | TGCGCCAGCAGCATACAGGGAAATGAGCAGTTCTTC | CASSIQGNEQFF
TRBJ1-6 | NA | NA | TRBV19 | TGTGCCAGTAGTAACCAGGGCCGGAATTCACCCCTCCACTTT | CASSNQGRNSPLHF
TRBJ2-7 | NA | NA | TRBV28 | TGTGCCAGCAGTTTCGCCAACGCCTACGAGCAGTACTTC | CASSFANAYEQYF
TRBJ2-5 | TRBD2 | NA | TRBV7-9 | TGTGCCAGCAGCCGTAGCGGGGGGGACCAAGAGACCCAGTACTTC | CASSRSGGDQETQYF
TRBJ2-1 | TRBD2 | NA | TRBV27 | TGTGCCAGCAGTTTGGGAGGGGCTGAGCAGTTCTTC | CASSLGGAEQFF
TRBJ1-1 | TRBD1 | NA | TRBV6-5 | TGTGCCAGCAGCCGGGGACAGAAGGCAACTGAAGCTTTCTTT | CASSRGQKATEAFF
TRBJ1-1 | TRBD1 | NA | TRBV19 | TGTGCCAGTAGTATGACAGGGGGACTGAACACTGAAGCTTTCTTT | CASSMTGGLNTEAFF
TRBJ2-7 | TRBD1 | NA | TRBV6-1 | TGTGCCAGCAGGGAAGATTGGACAGGGGTCTCCTACGAGCAGTACTTC | CASREDWTGVSYEQYF
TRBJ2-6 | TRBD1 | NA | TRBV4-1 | TGCGCCAGCAGCCAGAGACAGGGAACCCCTGGGGCCAACGTCCTGACTTTC | CASSQRQGTPGANVLTF
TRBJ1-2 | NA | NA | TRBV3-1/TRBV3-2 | TGTGCCAGCAGTCGAGGACAGTCCTATGGCTACACCTTC | CASSRGQSYGYTF
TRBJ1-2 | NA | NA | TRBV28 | TGTGCCAGCAGTGCCACGGACCTATATGGCTACACCTTC | CASSATDLYGYTF
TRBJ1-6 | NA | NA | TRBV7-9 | TGTGCCAGCAGCCCCCCGGCAGGACTTTCACCCCTCCACTTT | CASSPPAGLSPLHF
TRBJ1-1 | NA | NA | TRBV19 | TGTGCCACCATGCAGGACTCGGCTGAAGCTTTCTTT | CATMQDSAEAFF
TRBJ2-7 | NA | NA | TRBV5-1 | TGCGCCAGCAGCTTAGTGTCCGGTTCCTACGAGCAGTACTTC | CASSLVSGSYEQYF
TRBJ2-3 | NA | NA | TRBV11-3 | TGTGCCAGCAGTTCAACCCCTCCCGGGGCCCTCACAGATACGCAGTATTTT | CASSSTPPGALTDTQYF
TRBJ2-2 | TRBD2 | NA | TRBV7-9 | TGTGCCAGCAGCTCCGGACTAGCGGGTATCACCGGGGAGCTGTTTTTT | CASSSGLAGITGELFF
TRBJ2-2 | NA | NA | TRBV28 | TGTGCCACGGGGTTACCCGGGGAGCTGTTTTTT | CATGLPGELFF
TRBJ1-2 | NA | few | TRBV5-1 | TGCGCCAGCAGCATCCCAGGAGCTGGGGGCTATGGCTACACCTTC | CASSIPGAGGYGYTF
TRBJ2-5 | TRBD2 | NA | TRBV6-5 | TGTGCCAGCAACCAGCGGGGGACCCGAGAGACCCAGTACTTC | CASNQRGTRETQYF
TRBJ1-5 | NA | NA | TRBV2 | TGTGCCAGCAGGGAGGGGGTGAGCAATCAGCCCCAGCATTTT | CASREGVSNQPQHF
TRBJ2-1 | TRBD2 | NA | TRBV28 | TGTGCCAGCAGTTTTGCCGGGGGGGATTACAATGAGCAGTTCTTC | CASSFAGGDYNEQFF
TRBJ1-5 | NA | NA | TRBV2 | TGTGCCAGCAGTGAGGACAGCCCTCAGCCCCAGCATTTT | CASSEDSPQPQHF
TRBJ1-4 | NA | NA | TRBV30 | TGTGCCTGCGACCCCCGATTGGGCAGTGCAACTAATGAAAAACTGTTTTTT | CACDPRLGSATNEKLFF
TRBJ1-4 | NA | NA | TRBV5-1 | TGCGCCAGCAGCTTGGGGCGGAGTGCAACTAATGAAAAACTGTTTTTT | CASSLGRSATNEKLFF
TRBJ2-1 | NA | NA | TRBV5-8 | TGTGCCAGCAGCTTGGATGCGGGACTCTACAATGAGCAGTTCTTC | CASSLDAGLYNEQFF
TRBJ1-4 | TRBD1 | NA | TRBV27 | TGTGCCAGCAGTTTATCGACAGGGGGCAGGGAAAAACTGTTTTTT | CASSLSTGGREKLFF
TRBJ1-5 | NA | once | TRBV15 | TGTGCCACCAGCACCCAGGGCAGCCGTTCCAATCAGCCCCAGCATTTT | CATSTQGSRSNQPQHF
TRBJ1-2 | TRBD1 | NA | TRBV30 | TGTGCCTGGAACGGACAGGCCGAACGAGGCTACACCTTC | CAWNGQAERGYTF
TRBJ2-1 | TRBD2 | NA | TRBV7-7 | TGTGCTAGCAGCAAAGACAATAGCGGGAGCTCCTACAATGAGCAGTTCTTC | CASSKDNSGSSYNEQFF